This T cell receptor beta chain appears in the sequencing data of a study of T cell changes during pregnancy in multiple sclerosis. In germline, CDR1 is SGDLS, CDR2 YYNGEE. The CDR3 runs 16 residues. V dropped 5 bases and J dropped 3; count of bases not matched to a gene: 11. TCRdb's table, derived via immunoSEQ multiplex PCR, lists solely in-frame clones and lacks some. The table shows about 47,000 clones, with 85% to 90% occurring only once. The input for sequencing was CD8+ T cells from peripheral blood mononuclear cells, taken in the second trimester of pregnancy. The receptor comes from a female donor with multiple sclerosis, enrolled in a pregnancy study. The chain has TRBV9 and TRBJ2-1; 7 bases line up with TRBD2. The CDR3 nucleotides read TGTGCCAGCAGGGGACTACGACGCCGAAACTACAATGAGCAGTTCTTC. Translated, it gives CASRGLRRRNYNEQFF.